The next 12 T cell receptor beta chains were all read from a single sample in a study of blood T cell repertoires in COVID-19. Profiling relied on immunoSEQ multiplex PCR, and the TCRdb table lists in-frame clones only, not all of them. This sample has tens of thousands of clones, with 90% found just once. The sample was peripheral blood. These TCRs come from a human donor in a cohort sampled during active COVID-19.

This chain links TRBV30 with TRBJ1-1; TRBD1 aligns across 8 bases. Germline CDR1 is GTSNPN and CDR2 is SVGIG (reference sequence). The CDR3 extends over 11 amino acids. With 4 bases clipped from V and 10 bases from J, the junction kept 5 bases outside the gene matches. The CDR3 DNA reads TGTGCCTGGACCACGGACAGGGCAGCTTTCTTT. Translated: CAWTTDRAAFF.

The genes are TRBV7-2 and TRBJ1-2; perhaps TRBD1 as D (5 bases). The CDR3 length is 14 residues. Trimming pared 6 bases from V and 1 base from J, leaving 12 bases between. Germline V lookup: CDR1 SGHTA, CDR2 FQGNSA. DNA for the CDR3: TGTGCCAGCAGGCCTGGGGGGGGTAACTATGGCTACACCTTC. Protein: CASRPGGGNYGYTF.

The chain recombines TRBV19 with TRBJ2-5; 8 nucleotides align to TRBD2. The ends lost 2 bases at V and 4 bases at J; junction bases unmatched: 6. Germline CDR1 and CDR2: LNHDA and SQIVND (reference sequence). This CDR3 region has 15 residues. The CDR3 spells CASSISGTRRETQYF. In DNA, the CDR3 is TGTGCCAGTAGTATATCCGGGACTAGGCGAGAGACCCAGTACTTC.

The V gene is TRBV28, the J gene TRBJ1-1; D remains unclear. This CDR3 has 14 amino acids. V was trimmed by 5 bases and J by 11 bases, leaving 21 bases between them. Looked up from germline, CDR1 is MDHEN and CDR2 is SYDVKM. Here the CDR3 DNA reads TGTGCCAGCAGTCCGCATTCTGTTCCAGGCGCCGCTTTCTTT. It translates to CASSPHSVPGAAFF.

The table lists this clone with a few counts. This rearrangement joins TRBV28 to TRBJ2-5; 7 nucleotides agree with TRBD1. The CDR3 spans 14 residues. The trim removed 3 bases at V and 4 bases at J, leaving 5 bases unmatched. Germline V gene lookup returns CDR1 MDHEN and CDR2 SYDVKM. CDR3: CASSFTEGAETQYF. CDR3 nucleotide sequence: TGTGCCAGCAGTTTCACCGAGGGGGCAGAGACCCAGTACTTC.

By its share, this clone is medium-sized (0.01 to 0.1%). The chain uses TRBV19 and TRBJ2-1; 9 bases are a match to TRBD1. CDR1 is LNHDA and CDR2 is SQIVND in the germline V gene (reference sequence). CDR3 size: 15 residues. V was pared by 6 bases and J by 0 bases, with 3 bases of the junction left unmatched. The CDR3 region is CASRQTGGSYNEQFF. In DNA, the CDR3 is TGTGCCAGTAGGCAGACAGGGGGCTCCTACAATGAGCAGTTCTTC. Full variable domain (missing parts from reference TRBV19 and TRBJ2-1): DGGITQSPKYLFRKEGQNVTLSCEQNLNHDAMYWYRQDPGQGLRLIYYSQIVNDFQKGDIAEGYSVSREKKESFPLTVTSAQKNPTAFYLCASRQTGGSYNEQFFGPGTRLTVL.

The CDR3 protein is CASSEELGAYEQYF. The DNA of the CDR3 is TGTGCCAGCAGTGAAGAGCTCGGGGCCTACGAGCAGTACTTC. The J gene is TRBJ2-7, the V gene TRBV2, with a weak D call TRBD2 (5 bases). The CDR3 loop spans 14 amino acids. From germline, CDR1 is SNHLY and CDR2 FYNNEI. V lost 1 base and J 2 bases, leaving 9 bases between the germline ends.

In DNA, the CDR3 is TGTGCCAGCAGTGAATTTAACAGGCGAACCTTGAACACTGAAGCTTTCTTT. It translates to CASSEFNRRTLNTEAFF. V gene TRBV6-1 combines with J gene TRBJ1-1; the D gene is possibly TRBD1 (5 bases). The CDR3 contains 17 residues. Germline-derived CDR1 and CDR2 are MNHNS and SASEGT. Trimming removed 2 bases from V and 0 bases from J, with 16 bases in between.

This rearrangement joins TRBV27 to TRBJ1-6; 11 positions agree with TRBD1. Trimming cost V 2 bases and J 14 bases; bases outside gene matches: 14. CDR1 is MNHEY, CDR2 SMNVEV, per germline (reference sequence). CDR3 length equals 17 residues. CDR3 sequence (DNA): TGTGCCAGCAGTTTAGGCCTGGGGACAGGGGGTATTTGGGCCCTCCACTTT. Its protein product is CASSLGLGTGGIWALHF.

J is TRBJ2-7 and V is TRBV3-1 (or the pseudogene TRBV3-2); 7 bases match TRBD1. There are 14 residues in the CDR3. V dropped 5 bases and J dropped 3; count of bases not matched to a gene: 7. CDR1 LGHDT and CDR2 YNNKEL come from the germline V gene (reference sequence). The CDR3, as DNA: TGTGCCAGCAGCGTCCTCGGGACAGTCTACGAGCAGTACTTC. It codes for CASSVLGTVYEQYF.

The gene calls are TRBV29-1 and TRBJ1-2; D is undetermined. CDR1 is SQVTM and CDR2 is ANQGSEA in the germline V gene. The CDR3 is made up of 10 amino acids. V lost 0 bases, J lost 8 bases, and 4 bases lay in between. DNA of the CDR3: TGCAGCGTTGAAGAGGAGGGCTACACCTTC. This sequence encodes CSVEEEGYTF. Complete variable domain (other parts from reference TRBV29-1 and TRBJ1-2): SAVISQKPSRDICQRGTSLTIQCQVDSQVTMMFWYRQQPGQSLTLIATANQGSEATYESGFVIDKFPISRPNLTFSTLTVSNMSPEDSSIYLCSVEEEGYTFGSGTRLTVV.

The genes are TRBV27 and TRBJ1-2; TRBD1 is a possible D gene (6 bases). The CDR3 length is 15 residues. CDR1 is MNHEY and CDR2 is SMNVEV in the germline V gene (reference sequence). The germline V and J ends were trimmed by 5 bases and 8 bases, with 21 bases remaining between them. CDR3 protein: CASSHRQTQGQGYTF. The CDR3 DNA follows: TGTGCCAGCAGTCACCGACAGACACAGGGTCAGGGCTACACCTTC.